This T cell receptor (beta chain) was recorded in a study of blood T cell repertoires in COVID-19. Across the whole study: Specimens from acute and convalescent COVID-19 originated in the United States, Italy and Spain. PBMCs, B-cell-depleted T cells, or T cells were the source of the cDNA or gDNA that made up the material.

This table comes from immunoSEQ multiplex PCR, and its TCRdb copy is limited to in-frame clones, with some not included. Here the sample spans around 200,000 clones, 85% being singletons. Participants came from fewer than 25 US areas, aged roughly 18 to 89 years. Self-reported history from a screening survey and questionnaire set each donor's cohort. This clone came up once. The sequence was collected from a man aged 40-55 years who had recovered from COVID-19. The sequenced sample was PBMCs or T cells enriched from blood (not recorded which).

CDR3 loop: CASSRTSGLTTDTQYF. The CDR3 DNA reads as TGTGCCAGCAGTCGGACTAGCGGACTAACCACAGATACGCAGTATTTT. This chain joins TRBV11-1 and TRBJ2-3, with 10 bases matching TRBD2. Germline assignment: CDR1 SGHAT and CDR2 FQDESV (reference sequence). The CDR3 length is 16 residues. The V and J ends lost 6 bases and 2 bases, in that order; junction bases with no gene match: 8.